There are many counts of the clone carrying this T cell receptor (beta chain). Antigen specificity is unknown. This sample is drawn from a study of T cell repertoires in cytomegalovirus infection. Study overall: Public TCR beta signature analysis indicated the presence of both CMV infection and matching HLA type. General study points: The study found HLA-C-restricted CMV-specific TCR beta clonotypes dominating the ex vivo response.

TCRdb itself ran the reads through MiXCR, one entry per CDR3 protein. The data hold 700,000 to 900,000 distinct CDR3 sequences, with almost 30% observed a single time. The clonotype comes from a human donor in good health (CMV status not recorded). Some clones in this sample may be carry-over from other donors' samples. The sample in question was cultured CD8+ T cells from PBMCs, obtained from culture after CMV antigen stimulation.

CDR3: CASSGLAGVQSYEQYF. CDR3 DNA: TGTGCCAGCAGTGGGCTAGCGGGCGTGCAGAGCTACGAGCAGTACTTC. This sequence joins TRBV2 and TRBJ2-7; 8 bases map to TRBD2. Looked up from germline, CDR1 is SNHLY and CDR2 is FYNNEI. Losses at the gene ends were 4 bases for V and 3 bases for J; bases not matched to a gene: 11. This CDR3 contains 16 residues. The whole variable domain, filled in from reference TRBV2 and TRBJ2-7, reads EPEVTQTPSHQVTQMGQEVILRCVPISNHLYFYWYRQILGQKVEFLVSFYNNEISEKSEIFDDQFSVERPDGSNFTLKIRSTKLEDSAMYFCASSGLAGVQSYEQYFGPGTRLTVT.